This T cell receptor (beta chain) was recorded in a study of memory CD4+ T cells and cytomegalovirus serostatus (dated 2019 in TCRdb). A note on the overall study: The cohort comprised about 33 healthy Belgian adults, 9 CMV seropositive and some 24 CMV seronegative. The study sequenced CD4+ memory TCRbeta repertoires of a Belgian cohort with known cytomegalovirus serostatus to replicate a published TCR-based CMV serostatus classifier. Beyond this particular receptor, the publication reports: On the Belgian cohort, the classifier built on the original framework reached a median bootstrapped AUC of nearly 0.96, with a 95% CI of 0.76-1.00. The results were interpreted as suggesting that the CMV-associated TCR signature is mostly present in the CD4+ memory repertoire. For CMV serostatus prediction, a median bootstrapped AUC of approximately 0.95 was reached with the original framework, and a median bootstrapped AUC of about 0.9 was reached with a US-trained random forest. Among the 150 to 200 previously reported CMV-associated TCRbeta sequences, roughly 68 showed up in the CD4+ memory repertoires, with each one found in between one and five individuals. Only CD4+CD45RO+ memory cells were sequenced, in contrast to the original study, in which naive and memory CD4+ and CD8+ populations were covered.

Genomic DNA was extracted from sorted cells with the Quick-DNA Microprep Kit. Amplification of TCRbeta DNA was done with the immunoSEQ hsTCRbeta kit, following the protocol from the manufacturer. TCRbeta libraries were sequenced on an Illumina MiSeq instrument. Regarding the original processing steps: After out-of-frame sequences were removed, 2,204,828 distinct TCRbeta sequences remained, averaging about 67,000 per individual. Each individual was scored using the number of 164 previously reported CMV-associated TCRbeta sequences that the individual carried and the total number of productive distinct TCRbeta sequences. A beta-binomial model was reimplemented in Python, and scikit-learn random forests with default parameters were trained on US cohort data. Classifier performance on the Belgian cohort was summarized as median AUC with percentile confidence intervals over 10,000 bootstrap iterations. Not all clones reach the TCRdb copy of this immuneACCESS table, which keeps in-frame sequences only. Checked studies attribute under half of the gap to unresolved V genes and leave the rest unexplained. The DNA gave D and trimming, while V, J and clone size come from that table. This sample has about 100,000 clones in its table, and over 70% of those were observed once. Approximately 4% of the sample lies in the top ten.

Concerning this clone: The clone's antigen remains unknown. It has no much larger one-base neighbor in the sample; base qualities were not kept.

The CDR3 starts with the cysteine, ends with the phenylalanine, and has 14 residues. Left in the record is the CDR3 DNA by itself, 42 bases read in frame from the first base. According to the germline V gene (reference sequence), CDR1 reads LNHDA and CDR2 reads SQIVND. V was cut back by 6 bases and J by 7 bases, leaving a gap of 15 bases between them. Single viable CD3+CD4+CD8-CD45RO+ cells were sorted as memory CD4+ T cells on a FACSAria II. CMV serostatus was assessed using a Roche Elecsys assay, by which serum IgG against CMV pp150, pp28, p38 and p52 was detected. After the samples were thawed, total CD4+ T cells were enriched through positive selection using CD4 magnetic microbeads. The samples came from a separate study whose specific focus was interrogating the CD4+ T cell memory repertoire. Following standard operating procedures, peripheral blood mononuclear cells were isolated and cryopreserved, while serum was kept at -80 degrees C. The staining used CD3-PerCP (BW264/56), CD4-APC (RPA-T4), CD45RO-PE (UCHT1) and CD8-Pacific Orange (3B5) antibodies, and Sytox blue was used to exclude non-viable cells.

This sequence was found in an adult in good health and CMV-seropositive. The chain joins TRBV19 to TRBJ1-4; a tentative D match to TRBD1 spans 6 bases. Sequences were obtained from memory CD4+ T cells from blood. The nucleotides are TGTGCCAGTAGGTTAACAGGGTTGGGTGAAAAACTGTTTTTT. Protein translation: CASRLTGLGEKLFF.